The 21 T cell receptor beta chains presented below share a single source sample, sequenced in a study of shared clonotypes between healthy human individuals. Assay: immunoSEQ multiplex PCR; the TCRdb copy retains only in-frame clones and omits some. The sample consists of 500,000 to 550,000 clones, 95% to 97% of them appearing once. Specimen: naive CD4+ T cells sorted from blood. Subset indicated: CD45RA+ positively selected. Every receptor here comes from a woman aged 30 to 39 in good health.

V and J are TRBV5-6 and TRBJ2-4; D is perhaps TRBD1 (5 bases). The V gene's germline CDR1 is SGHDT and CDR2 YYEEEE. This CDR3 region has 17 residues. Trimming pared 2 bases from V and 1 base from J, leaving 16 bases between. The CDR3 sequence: CASSFIDSPQAKNIQYF. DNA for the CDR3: TGTGCCAGCAGCTTTATAGACAGCCCCCAGGCCAAAAACATTCAGTACTTC.

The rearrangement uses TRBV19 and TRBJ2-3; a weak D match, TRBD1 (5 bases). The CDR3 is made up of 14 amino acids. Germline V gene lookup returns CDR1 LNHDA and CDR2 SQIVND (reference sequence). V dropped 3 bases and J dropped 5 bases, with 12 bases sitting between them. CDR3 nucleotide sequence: TGTGCCAGTAGTATGGGGCTCACGATAGATACGCAGTATTTT. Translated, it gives CASSMGLTIDTQYF.

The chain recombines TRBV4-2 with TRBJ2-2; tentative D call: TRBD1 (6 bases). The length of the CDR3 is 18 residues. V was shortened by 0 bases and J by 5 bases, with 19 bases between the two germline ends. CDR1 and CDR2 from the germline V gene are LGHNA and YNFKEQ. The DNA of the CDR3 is TGTGCCAGCAGCCAAGATGTTCAGGGGTATTTGGCAACCGGGGAGCTGTTTTTT. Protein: CASSQDVQGYLATGELFF.

Here the CDR3 DNA reads TGTGCCAGCAGTTTAGGGGGACTCAAATACGAGCAGTACTTC. The encoded protein is CASSLGGLKYEQYF. The J gene is TRBJ2-7, the V gene TRBV28; maybe TRBD2 (6 bases). The CDR3 contains 14 residues. Germline V gives CDR1 MDHEN, CDR2 SYDVKM. V was clipped by 2 bases and J by 4 bases, with 12 bases between them.

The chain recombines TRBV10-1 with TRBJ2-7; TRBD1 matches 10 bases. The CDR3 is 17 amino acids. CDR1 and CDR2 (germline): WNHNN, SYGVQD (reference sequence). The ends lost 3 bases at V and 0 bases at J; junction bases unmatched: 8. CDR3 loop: CASSDGTGAGDSYEQYF. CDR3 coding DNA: TGCGCCAGCAGTGATGGGACAGGGGCCGGTGACTCCTACGAGCAGTACTTC.

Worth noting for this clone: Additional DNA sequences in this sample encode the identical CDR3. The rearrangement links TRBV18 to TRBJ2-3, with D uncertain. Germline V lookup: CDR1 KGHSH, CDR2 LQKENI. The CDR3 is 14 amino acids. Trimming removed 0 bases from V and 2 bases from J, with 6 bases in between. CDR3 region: CASSPPSATDTQYF. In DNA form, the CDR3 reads TGTGCCAGCTCACCACCAAGCGCCACAGATACGCAGTATTTT.

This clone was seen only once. DNA for the CDR3: TGTGCCAGCATTTACGGGAGGTCCTACAATGAGCAGTTCTTC. Amino acid sequence: CASIYGRSYNEQFF. The chain combines TRBV28 with TRBJ2-1, with 7 bases lining up with TRBD2. This CDR3 contains 14 residues. CDR1 and CDR2 from the germline V gene are MDHEN and SYDVKM. V shed 7 bases, J shed 1 base, and the junction held 4 bases outside the gene matches.

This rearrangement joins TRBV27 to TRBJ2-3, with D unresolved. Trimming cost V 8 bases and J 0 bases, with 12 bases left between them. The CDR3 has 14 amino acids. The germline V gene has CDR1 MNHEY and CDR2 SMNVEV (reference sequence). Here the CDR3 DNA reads TGTGCCAGCTGTCAGCGACGTAGCACAGATACGCAGTATTTT. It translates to CASCQRRSTDTQYF.

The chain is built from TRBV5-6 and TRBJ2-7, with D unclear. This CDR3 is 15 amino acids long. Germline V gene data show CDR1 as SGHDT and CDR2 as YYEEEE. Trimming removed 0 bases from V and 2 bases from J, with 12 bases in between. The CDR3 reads CASSLVGQATYEQYF. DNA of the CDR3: TGTGCCAGCAGCTTGGTTGGGCAGGCTACCTACGAGCAGTACTTC.

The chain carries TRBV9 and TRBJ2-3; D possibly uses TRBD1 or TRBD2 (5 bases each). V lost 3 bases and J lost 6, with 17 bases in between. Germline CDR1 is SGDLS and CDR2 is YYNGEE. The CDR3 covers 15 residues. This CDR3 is CASSGDQPWGDTQYF. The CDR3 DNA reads TGTGCCAGCAGCGGCGACCAGCCTTGGGGGGATACGCAGTATTTT.

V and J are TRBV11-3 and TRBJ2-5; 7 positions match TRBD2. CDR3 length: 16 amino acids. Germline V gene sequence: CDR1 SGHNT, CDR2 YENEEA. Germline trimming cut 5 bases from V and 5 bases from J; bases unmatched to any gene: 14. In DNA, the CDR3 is TGTGCCAGCAGCCCAGGGAATAGCGGGTTCGCCGAGACCCAGTACTTC. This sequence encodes CASSPGNSGFAETQYF.

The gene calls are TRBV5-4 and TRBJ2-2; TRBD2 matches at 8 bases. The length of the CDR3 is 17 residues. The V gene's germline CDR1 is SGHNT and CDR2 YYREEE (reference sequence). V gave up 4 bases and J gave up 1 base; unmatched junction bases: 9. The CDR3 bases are TGTGCCAGCAGCCGGGGGCTAGCGGGTGTGAACACCGGGGAGCTGTTTTTT. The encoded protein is CASSRGLAGVNTGELFF.

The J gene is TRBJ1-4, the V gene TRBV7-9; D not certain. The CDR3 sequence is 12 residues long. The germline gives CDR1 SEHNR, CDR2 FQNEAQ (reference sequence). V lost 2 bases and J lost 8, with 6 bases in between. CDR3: CASSLFGEKLFF. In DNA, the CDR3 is TGTGCCAGCAGCTTATTTGGGGAAAAACTGTTTTTT.

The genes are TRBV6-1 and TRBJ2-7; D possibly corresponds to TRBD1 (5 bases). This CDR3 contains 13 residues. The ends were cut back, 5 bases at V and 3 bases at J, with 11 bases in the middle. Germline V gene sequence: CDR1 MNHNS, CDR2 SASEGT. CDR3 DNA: TGTGCCAGCAGTCACAGGATACGCTACGAGCAGTACTTC. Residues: CASSHRIRYEQYF.

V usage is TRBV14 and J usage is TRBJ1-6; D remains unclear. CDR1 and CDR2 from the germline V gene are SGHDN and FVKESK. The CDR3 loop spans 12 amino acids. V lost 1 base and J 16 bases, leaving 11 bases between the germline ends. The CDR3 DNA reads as TGTGCCAGCAGCCAAGTGGGCCGCACTCTCCACTTT. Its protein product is CASSQVGRTLHF. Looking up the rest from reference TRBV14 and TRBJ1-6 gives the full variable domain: EAGVTQFPSHSVIEKGQTVTLRCDPISGHDNLYWYRRVMGKEIKFLLHFVKESKQDESGMPNNRFLAERTGGTYSTLKVQPAELEDSGVYFCASSQVGRTLHFGNGTRLTVT.

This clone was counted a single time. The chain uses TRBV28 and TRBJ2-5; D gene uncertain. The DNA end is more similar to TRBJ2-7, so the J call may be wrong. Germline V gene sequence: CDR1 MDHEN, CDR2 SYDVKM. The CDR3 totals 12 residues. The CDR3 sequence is CASSSDGYEQYF. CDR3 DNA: TGTGCCAGCAGCTCGGACGGGTACGAGCAGTACTTC.

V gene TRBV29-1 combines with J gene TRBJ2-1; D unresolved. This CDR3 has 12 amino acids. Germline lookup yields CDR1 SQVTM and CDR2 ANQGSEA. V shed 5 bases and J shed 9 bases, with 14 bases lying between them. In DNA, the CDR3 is TGCAGCGTTACCTTAGCTCTGAGTGAGCAGTTCTTC. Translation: CSVTLALSEQFF.

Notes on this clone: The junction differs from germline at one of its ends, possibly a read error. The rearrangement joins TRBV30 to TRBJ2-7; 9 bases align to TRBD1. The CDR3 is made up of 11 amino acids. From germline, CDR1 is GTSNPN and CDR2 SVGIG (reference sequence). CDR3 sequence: CAGTGSYEQYF. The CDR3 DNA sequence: TGCGCCGGGACAGGGTCTTACGAGCAGTACTTC.

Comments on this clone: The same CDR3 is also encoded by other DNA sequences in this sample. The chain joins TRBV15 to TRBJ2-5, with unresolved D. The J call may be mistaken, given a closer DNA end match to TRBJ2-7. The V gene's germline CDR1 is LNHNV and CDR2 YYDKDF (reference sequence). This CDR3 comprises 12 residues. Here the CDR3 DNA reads TGTGCCACCAGCAGAGCTGGCTACGAGCAGTACTTC. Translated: CATSRAGYEQYF.

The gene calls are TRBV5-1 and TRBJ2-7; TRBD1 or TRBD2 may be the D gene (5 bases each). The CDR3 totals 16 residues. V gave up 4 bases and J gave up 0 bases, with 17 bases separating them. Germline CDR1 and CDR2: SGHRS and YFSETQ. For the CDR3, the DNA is TGCGCCAGCAGCCTGACCGGGACCCCGAGCTCCTACGAGCAGTACTTC. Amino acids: CASSLTGTPSSYEQYF.

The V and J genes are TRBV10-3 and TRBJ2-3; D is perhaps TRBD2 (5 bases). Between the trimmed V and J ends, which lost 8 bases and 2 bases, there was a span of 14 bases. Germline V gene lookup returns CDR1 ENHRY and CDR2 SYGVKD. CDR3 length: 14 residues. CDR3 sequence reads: CAIHGGQTTDTQYF. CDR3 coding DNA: TGTGCCATCCACGGCGGGCAGACCACAGATACGCAGTATTTT.